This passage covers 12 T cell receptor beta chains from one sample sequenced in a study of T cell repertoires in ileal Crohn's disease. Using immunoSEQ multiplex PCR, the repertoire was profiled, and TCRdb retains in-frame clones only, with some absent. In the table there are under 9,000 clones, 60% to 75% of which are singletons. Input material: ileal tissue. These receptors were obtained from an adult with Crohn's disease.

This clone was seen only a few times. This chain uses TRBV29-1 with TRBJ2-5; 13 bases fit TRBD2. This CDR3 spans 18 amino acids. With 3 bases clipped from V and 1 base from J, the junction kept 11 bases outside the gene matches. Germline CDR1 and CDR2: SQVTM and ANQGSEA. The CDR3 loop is CSVDPGLAGYPPQETQYF. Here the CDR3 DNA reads TGCAGCGTTGACCCGGGACTAGCGGGGTATCCCCCCCAAGAGACCCAGTACTTC.

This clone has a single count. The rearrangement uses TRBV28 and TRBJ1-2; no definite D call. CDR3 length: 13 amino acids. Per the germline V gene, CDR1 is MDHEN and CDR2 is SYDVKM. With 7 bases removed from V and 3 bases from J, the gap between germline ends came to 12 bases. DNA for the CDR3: TGTGCCAGCATGGAGGGTGGGGACTATGGCTACACCTTC. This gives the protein CASMEGGDYGYTF.

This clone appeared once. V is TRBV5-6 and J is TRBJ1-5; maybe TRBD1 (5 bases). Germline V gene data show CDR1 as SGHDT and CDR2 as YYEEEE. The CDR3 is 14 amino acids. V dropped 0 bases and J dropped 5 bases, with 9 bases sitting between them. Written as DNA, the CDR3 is TGTGCCAGCAGCTTGGACAGGAGTCATCAGCCCCAGCATTTT. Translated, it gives CASSLDRSHQPQHF.

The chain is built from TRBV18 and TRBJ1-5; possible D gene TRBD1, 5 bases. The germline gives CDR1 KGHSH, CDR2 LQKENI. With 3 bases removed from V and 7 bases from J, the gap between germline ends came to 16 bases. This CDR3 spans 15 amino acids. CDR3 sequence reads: CASSPEQVTPQPQHF. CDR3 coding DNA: TGTGCCAGCTCACCTGAACAGGTTACTCCGCAGCCCCAGCATTTT.

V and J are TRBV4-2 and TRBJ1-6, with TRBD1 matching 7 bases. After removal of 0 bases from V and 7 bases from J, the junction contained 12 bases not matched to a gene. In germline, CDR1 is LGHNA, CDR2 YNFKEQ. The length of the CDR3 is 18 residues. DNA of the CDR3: TGTGCCAGCAGCCAAGATCTAGGGGGCGGATTAAGGAATTCACCCCTCCACTTT. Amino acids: CASSQDLGGGLRNSPLHF.

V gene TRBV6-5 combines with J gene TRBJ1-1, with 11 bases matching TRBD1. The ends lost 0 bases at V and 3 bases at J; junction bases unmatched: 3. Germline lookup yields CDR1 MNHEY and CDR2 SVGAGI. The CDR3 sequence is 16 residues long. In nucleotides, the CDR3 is TGTGCCAGCAGTTACTCCCGGACAGGGGGCTACACTGAAGCTTTCTTT. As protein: CASSYSRTGGYTEAFF.

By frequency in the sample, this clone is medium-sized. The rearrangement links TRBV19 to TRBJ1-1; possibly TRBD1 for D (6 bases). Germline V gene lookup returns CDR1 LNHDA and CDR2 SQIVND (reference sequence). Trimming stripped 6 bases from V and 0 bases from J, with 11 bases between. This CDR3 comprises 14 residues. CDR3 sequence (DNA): TGTGCCAGTAGGGGTAGACAGGTGAACACTGAAGCTTTCTTT. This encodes CASRGRQVNTEAFF.

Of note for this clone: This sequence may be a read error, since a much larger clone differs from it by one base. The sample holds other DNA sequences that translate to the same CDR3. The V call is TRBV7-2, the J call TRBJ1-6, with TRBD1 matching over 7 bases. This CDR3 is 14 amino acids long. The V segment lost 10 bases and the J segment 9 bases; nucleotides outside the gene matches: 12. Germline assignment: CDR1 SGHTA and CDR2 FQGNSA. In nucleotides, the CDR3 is TGTGCCAACATTCAGACAGGGTCTATTTCACCCCTCCACTTT. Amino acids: CANIQTGSISPLHF.

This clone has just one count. The CDR3 region is CASQTGAAYEQYF. The CDR3 DNA is TGCGCCAGTCAAACAGGGGCAGCCTACGAGCAGTACTTC. This chain uses TRBV5-1 with TRBJ2-7, with 7 bases aligning to TRBD1. The CDR3 extends over 13 amino acids. Germline CDR1 is SGHRS and CDR2 is YFSETQ. V was pared by 8 bases and J by 2 bases, with 7 bases of the junction left unmatched.

CDR3 sequence (DNA): TGTGCCAGCAAGGGGGCCGGGACCTCCTCTGGAAACACCATATATTTT. The encoded protein is CASKGAGTSSGNTIYF. The genes are TRBV28 and TRBJ1-3; 7 bases agree with TRBD1. There are 16 residues in the CDR3. V dropped 7 bases and J dropped 0; count of bases not matched to a gene: 9. Germline V gene sequence: CDR1 MDHEN, CDR2 SYDVKM. The full variable domain, with the rest looked up from reference TRBV28 and TRBJ1-3, is DVKVTQSSRYLVKRTGEKVFLECVQDMDHENMFWYRQDPGLGLRLIYFSYDVKMKEKGDIPEGYSVSREKKERFSLILESASTNQTSMYLCASKGAGTSSGNTIYFGEGSWLTVV.

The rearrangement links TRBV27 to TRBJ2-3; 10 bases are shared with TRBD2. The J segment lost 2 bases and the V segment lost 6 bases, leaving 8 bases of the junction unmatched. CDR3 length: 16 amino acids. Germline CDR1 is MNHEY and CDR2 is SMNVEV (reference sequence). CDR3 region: CASRIYSGGPTDTQYF. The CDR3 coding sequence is TGTGCCAGCAGGATTTATAGCGGGGGGCCCACAGATACGCAGTATTTT.

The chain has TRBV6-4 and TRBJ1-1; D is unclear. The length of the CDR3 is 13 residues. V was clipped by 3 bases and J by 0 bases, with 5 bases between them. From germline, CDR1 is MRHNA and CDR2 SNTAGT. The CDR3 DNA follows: TGTGCCAGCAGTGAACAGTTGAACACTGAAGCTTTCTTT. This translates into CASSEQLNTEAFF.